Ten or more counts support the clone carrying this T cell receptor beta chain. Antigen specificity is unknown. Germline V lookup: CDR1 SGHTA, CDR2 FQGNSA. Losses at the gene ends were 2 bases for V and 2 bases for J; bases not matched to a gene: 4. The CDR3 has 16 residues. RNA transcripts provided the source from which TCR beta CDR3 regions were amplified. Primed by the HTBI set, a first-round RT-PCR was run on the TCR CDR3. TCRdb reprocessed the multiplex PCR reads with MiXCR, giving one entry per CDR3 protein. The table records hundreds of thousands of distinct CDR3 sequences, approximately 21% of them present only once. This sample is part of a study of T cells in Graves' hyperthyroidism and ophthalmopathy. Study results and limitations: Most thyroid clonotypes with frequency above 0.001 were detected in blood. Through a model of 13 V-J features, ophthalmopathy was separated from stable hyperthyroidism. Ophthalmopathy prediction by the model preceded onset by a median about 6.5 months.

PBMCs were sourced from roughly 9.1 ml fresh peripheral blood. The sequencing input was blood. The clonotype originates from a man aged 25-45 years with Graves' ophthalmopathy. V and J are TRBV7-2 and TRBJ2-5, with 11 bases matching TRBD2. CDR3 DNA: TGTGCCAGCAGCTTACAGGGGACTAGCGGTCAAGAGACCCAGTACTTC. This gives the protein CASSLQGTSGQETQYF.